These 5 T cell receptor beta chains were all obtained from the same sample, sequenced in a study of T cell responses to AZD1222 COVID-19 vaccine. The method was immunoSEQ multiplex PCR; TCRdb's version includes in-frame clones alone and lacks a portion of them. The table shows some 100,000 clones, with approximately 91% occurring only once. Source: peripheral blood, taken on day 0 of AZD1222 vaccination. The source is an adult in good health.

The chain is built from TRBV3-1 (or the pseudogene TRBV3-2) and TRBJ2-1, with 9 bases matching TRBD2. V was clipped by 0 bases and J by 15 bases; unmatched bases: 9. Germline-derived CDR1 and CDR2 are LGHDT and YNNKEL (reference sequence). The CDR3 sequence is 14 residues long. DNA of the CDR3: TGTGCCAGCAGCCAAGAAGGGAAGCGGGGGGCCGCGTTCTTC. The encoded protein is CASSQEGKRGAAFF.

The chain couples TRBV14 to TRBJ1-6; 10 bases map to TRBD1. Germline V CDR1 and CDR2: SGHDN, FVKESK. CDR3 length equals 17 residues. Losses at the gene ends were 0 bases for V and 7 bases for J; bases not matched to a gene: 6. CDR3: CASSQDLPGQGNSPLHF. CDR3 DNA sequence: TGTGCCAGCAGCCAAGACTTGCCGGGACAGGGGAATTCACCCCTCCACTTT.

This chain connects TRBV5-4 to TRBJ2-5; no reliable D call. The CDR3 is 12 amino acids. Germline loops: CDR1 SGHNT, CDR2 YYREEE (reference sequence). V was clipped by 4 bases and J by 5 bases, with 9 bases between them. The CDR3, as DNA: TGTGCCAGCAGCCCTACCCTTGAGACCCAGTACTTC. This encodes CASSPTLETQYF.

The chain combines TRBV11-1 with TRBJ1-6; D unclear. The V gene lost 1 base and the J gene lost 4 bases, with 8 bases spanning the gap. The CDR3 totals 15 residues. CDR1 and CDR2 (germline): SGHAT, FQDESV (reference sequence). For the CDR3, the DNA is TGTGCCAGCAGCTTAGGAGGAGGGTATAATTCACCCCTCCACTTT. Its protein product is CASSLGGGYNSPLHF.

The rearrangement joins TRBV7-9 to TRBJ1-3; D unresolved. Germline CDR1 SEHNR, CDR2 FQNEAQ (reference sequence). The V end was cut by 0 bases, the J end by 4 bases, with 10 bases between. This CDR3 is 15 amino acids long. The CDR3 here is CASSLAVASGNTIYF. In DNA, the CDR3 is TGTGCCAGCAGCTTAGCCGTGGCCTCGGGAAACACCATATATTTT.